This record looks at one TCR beta chain sequence and its context. This receptor's antigen is unknown. Base qualities are missing; no much larger clone stands one base away. This sample was taken from a study of vaccination effects on CD4 cells after COVID-19 (dated by TCRdb to between 2021 and 2024). Looking at the study overall: Two doses of either the BNT162b2 or the mRNA-1273 mRNA SARS-CoV-2 vaccine were administered to participants. Pre-vaccine samples were collected from two convalescent patients 16 days and one week before the first dose, corresponding to 142 and 148 days after COVID-19 diagnosis. In the study, cultures from other donors were sequenced using the Oncomine TCR Beta short-read assay on an Illumina iSeq 100. SARS-CoV-2 spike-specific CD4+ TCR repertoires were compared before and after mRNA vaccination in COVID-19 convalescent patients and in infection-naive vaccine recipients. Altogether, around 9 COVID-19 convalescent patients and several SARS-CoV-2-naive healthy vaccine recipients made up the full study.

The library was prepared using the immunoSEQ multiplex PCR assay. DNA from the cultured and isolated CD4+ T cells underwent TCR beta CDR3 sequencing. On the authors' methods: Non-productive TCR sequences were removed and reads were trimmed to the CDR3 region, keeping CDR3s of at least 7 amino acids. The MANAFEST web app was used to identify antigen-specific clonotypes by comparing expansion in peptide wells with expansion in reference cultures. Positive clones required FDR<0.05 expansion versus reference and all other wells, odds ratio above 5, and frequency above 0.1% in two replicate wells. Cross-reactive clonotypes were defined as significantly expanded in SARS-CoV-2 spike wells and in at least one common cold coronavirus spike condition. CDR3 similarity was assessed by Levenshtein distance using the stringdist R package, and unrooted trees were constructed with ape in R 3.6.1. This is the immuneACCESS table as TCRdb keeps it, with only in-frame sequences that have V and J called. A part of the clones is gone; compared with another copy, unresolved V genes explain less than half, and the rest is unexplained. Clone size and the V and J calls come from that table; the DNA yielded D and trimming. The table for this sample lists roughly 25,000 clones; 65% to 75% of them were counted only once. Less than 20% of the sample lies in the top ten.

As encoded in the germline V gene, CDR1 is SGHAT while CDR2 is FQNNGV. Cut back by 5 bases and 5 bases, the V and J ends lie 15 bases apart. Reading from cysteine to phenylalanine, the CDR3 counts 14 amino acids. Only the CDR3 portion is preserved as DNA: 42 bases, with reading frame beginning at the first base. The study at large found these results: Among convalescent patients, the spike-reactive repertoire after vaccination was made up mainly of new vaccine-induced clones that were largely distinct from the clones induced by infection. Limitations of the study were the small number of convalescent patients and the absence of early post-infection timepoints. At late post-vaccination timepoints, both infection-induced and vaccine-induced clones showed marked clonal contraction, consistent with waning T cell responses.

The ViraFEST assay stimulated PBMC with viral peptide pools and then used TCR sequencing to identify antigen-specific CD4+ T cell clonotypes by expansion. After roughly 11 days of culture, CD4+ T cells were isolated with the EasySep CD4+ T cell isolation kit. Convalescent patients had PCR-confirmed SARS-CoV-2 infection between March and December 2020, before Alpha, Beta and Delta variants emerged in the United States. Each well held roughly 2.2 million PBMC cultured in IMDM containing approximately 5% human AB serum, 8.5 to 10 IU/ml IL-2 and gentamicin, along with 8 to 10 ug/ml peptides. On days 3 and 7, half of the culture medium was replaced with fresh IL-2-containing medium. Unless noted otherwise, every peptide stimulation condition was grown in triplicate wells. PBMC were separated from whole blood using Ficoll-Paque Plus gradient centrifugation and were then either cryopreserved at -140C or used fresh. The overlapping peptide pools covered the spike proteins of SARS-CoV-2 as well as those of the common cold coronaviruses HCoV-NL63, HCoV-OC43 and HCoV-229E. The QIAamp micro DNA kit was used to extract genomic DNA from the cultured CD4+ T cells.

This TCR was sampled from a human donor who had a prior SARS-CoV-2 infection. Sample: CD4+ T cells from PBMCs cultured with SARS-CoV-2 spike peptides, taken before COVID-19 vaccination. In light of the paper, this sample's cell subset or site label describes: SARS-CoV-2 spike overlapping peptide pool stimulation. The chain couples TRBV11-2 to TRBJ2-5, with TRBD1 perhaps the D gene, on 6 matching bases. The bases read TGTGCCAGCAGCGTAATACAGGGTATGGAGACCCAGTACTTC. It translates to CASSVIQGMETQYF.